The source of this TCR beta chain is a study of T cell responses to AZD1222 COVID-19 vaccine. Study conclusions and caveats: There were repertoire samples only from the period after the peak T cell response. Donors were chiefly white British, with a greater number of females, and clonal diversity was perhaps underestimated. Targets within unmutated variant regions were reportedly found for nearly half of spike-specific TCRs.

Profiling relied on immunoSEQ multiplex PCR, and the TCRdb table lists in-frame clones only, not all of them. The sample gives about 63,000 clones, under 90% of which show up once; 5.5% to 7% is in the top ten. On this clone itself: The target antigen is unknown.

The material sequenced was peripheral blood, taken 28 days after the second AZD1222 dose. The TCR comes from an adult who received the AZD1222 COVID-19 vaccine.

The DNA of the CDR3 is TGTGCCAGCAGTCGGGACAGCCGCAATGAGCAGTTCTTC. It encodes CASSRDSRNEQFF. The chain has TRBV6-5 and TRBJ2-1, with 7 bases aligning to TRBD1. Germline CDR1 is MNHEY and CDR2 is SVGAGI. The V and J ends lost 5 bases and 6 bases, in that order; junction bases with no gene match: 4. CDR3 size: 13 residues.